A selection of T cell receptor beta chains follows, all from one sample in a study of blood T cell repertoires in COVID-19. TCRdb's copy holds only in-frame clones and misses some; the assay was immunoSEQ multiplex PCR. This table holds fewer than 700,000 clones, approximately 91% found once. The specimen was peripheral blood. These receptors were taken from a woman in her 50s with COVID-19, enrolled during active disease. CDR3s include the opening cysteine and the closing phenylalanine or tryptophan. The D gene is left open where the match is weak. Clone sizes are given selectively: once, few, many, or a class where the clone is expanded.

size: -; D: -; J: TRBJ2-7; V: TRBV2; DNA: TGTGCCAGCAGTGGACAGGCCGCGACCTACGAGCAGTACTTC; CDR3: CASSGQAATYEQYF
size: -; D: -; J: TRBJ2-7; V: TRBV9; DNA: TGTGCCAGCAGCGTAGATCACTACGAGCAGTACTTC; CDR3: CASSVDHYEQYF
size: once; D: TRBD2; J: TRBJ2-1; V: TRBV5-5; DNA: TGTGCCAGCAGCCCAAGCGGGGGCTCCTACAATGAGCAGTTCTTC; CDR3: CASSPSGGSYNEQFF
size: once; D: TRBD1; J: TRBJ2-7; V: TRBV28; DNA: TGTGCCAGCAGTTTTTCTGATCCACAGGGGAGCGAGCAGTACTTC; CDR3: CASSFSDPQGSEQYF
size: -; D: -; J: TRBJ2-7; V: TRBV3-1/TRBV3-2; DNA: TGTGCCAGCAGCCCCCAGGAGGACGAGCAGTACTTC; CDR3: CASSPQEDEQYF
size: -; D: -; J: TRBJ1-1; V: TRBV3-1/TRBV3-2; DNA: TGTGCCAGCAGCCAACTACGTGGAGGTCTGGCCGCTTTCTTT; CDR3: CASSQLRGGLAAFF
size: once; D: TRBD1; J: TRBJ1-5; V: TRBV28; DNA: TGTGCCAGCAGGACCCGGACAGGGGGCGCATTCTACCAGCCCCAGCATTTT; CDR3: CASRTRTGGAFYQPQHF
size: -; D: -; J: TRBJ2-1; V: TRBV13; DNA: TGTGCCAGCAGCCTAGGGAACAGGGTGAATGAGCAGTTCTTC; CDR3: CASSLGNRVNEQFF
size: -; D: TRBD2; J: TRBJ2-7; V: TRBV2; DNA: TGTGCCAGCAGCGGGACTAACTTTCACGAGCAGTACTTC; CDR3: CASSGTNFHEQYF
size: few; D: TRBD1; J: TRBJ2-3; V: TRBV9; DNA: TGTGCCAGCAGCCCTTACCCGGGACAGGCCTTCTCTAGCACAGATACGCAGTATTTT; CDR3: CASSPYPGQAFSSTDTQYF
size: -; D: -; J: TRBJ2-1; V: TRBV28; DNA: TGTGCCAGCAGTTTAGGAGGGGGGGCCGGGTTCTTC; CDR3: CASSLGGGAGFF
size: -; D: TRBD1; J: TRBJ1-1; V: TRBV7-9; DNA: TGTGCCAGCAGCCTGGGGACAGGACCGAACACTGAAGCTTTCTTT; CDR3: CASSLGTGPNTEAFF
size: once; D: -; J: TRBJ1-1; V: TRBV29-1; DNA: TGCAGCGTTGAGGGCCAGCTAAACACTGAAGCTTTCTTT; CDR3: CSVEGQLNTEAFF
size: -; D: -; J: TRBJ2-1; V: TRBV11-3; DNA: TGTGCCAGCAGCTTAGTGTCCGGCAATGAGCAGTTCTTC; CDR3: CASSLVSGNEQFF
size: -; D: TRBD1; J: TRBJ1-1; V: TRBV6-5; DNA: TGTGCCAGCAGCCGGGACAGGTTGGGCACTGAAGCTTTCTTT; CDR3: CASSRDRLGTEAFF
size: -; D: -; J: TRBJ1-4; V: TRBV5-1; DNA: TGCGCCAGCAGCTCACTGGACAGCCTGAATGAAAAACTGTTTTTT; CDR3: CASSSLDSLNEKLFF
size: once; D: -; J: TRBJ1-6; V: TRBV14; DNA: TGTGCCAGCTTCCTTTGGATGGGAGGGAACGACTCCTATAATTCACCCCTCCACTTT; CDR3: CASFLWMGGNDSYNSPLHF
size: -; D: -; J: TRBJ1-2; V: TRBV6-2/TRBV6-3; DNA: TGTGCCAGCAGTTACTTGGAGGGCTATGGCTACACCTTC; CDR3: CASSYLEGYGYTF